This TCR beta chain was recorded in a study of T cell responses to AZD1222 COVID-19 vaccine. General observations from the study: Among spike-specific TCRs, nearly half reportedly target unmutated variant regions. Repertoire collection took place solely once the T cell response had peaked.

With regard to this clone: What it recognizes is unknown.

Profiling relied on immunoSEQ multiplex PCR, and the TCRdb table lists in-frame clones only, not all of them. Among 110,000 to 150,000 clones listed, roughly 88% were seen once. The TCR was taken from an adult in good health. This sample comprised peripheral blood, obtained on day 0 of AZD1222 vaccination.

In DNA form, the CDR3 reads TGTGCCTGGAGGGGGATAGGACTCGAGCAGTACTTC. This gives the protein CAWRGIGLEQYF. The V call is TRBV30, the J call TRBJ2-7; tentative D call: TRBD2 (5 bases). Trimming shortened V by 3 bases and J by 6 bases, and 12 bases separated the two germline ends. Germline V gene data show CDR1 as GTSNPN and CDR2 as SVGIG (reference sequence). The CDR3 is 12 residues long.